Listed here are 27 T cell receptor beta chains from one sample, sequenced in a study of T cell responses to AZD1222 COVID-19 vaccine. Libraries were prepared by immunoSEQ multiplex PCR; TCRdb keeps only in-frame clonotypes and omits some of them. The table has 100,000 or so clones, about 83% seen once. The input for sequencing was peripheral blood, taken on day 0 of AZD1222 vaccination. The receptors originated from an adult in good health.

V and J are TRBV28 and TRBJ2-2; unclear D gene. Germline assignment: CDR1 MDHEN and CDR2 SYDVKM. The length of the CDR3 is 12 residues. Trimming removed 6 bases from V and 7 bases from J, with 9 bases in between. The CDR3 bases are TGTGCCAGCAGCCTCCTGGGCGGGGAGCTGTTTTTT. It codes for CASSLLGGELFF.

The chain combines TRBV6-1 with TRBJ2-5, with 8 nucleotides matching TRBD1. CDR1 MNHNS and CDR2 SASEGT come from the germline V gene. The length of the CDR3 is 16 residues. The V segment lost 7 bases and the J segment 4 bases; nucleotides outside the gene matches: 14. The DNA of the CDR3 is TGTGCCAGCAATGACAGACAGGGGCGAAACCGAGAGACCCAGTACTTC. This encodes CASNDRQGRNRETQYF.

The rearrangement joins TRBV6-4 to TRBJ1-1; no definite D call. V lost 5 bases and J 3 bases, leaving 10 bases between the germline ends. Germline assignment: CDR1 MRHNA and CDR2 SNTAGT. CDR3 size: 13 residues. CDR3 coding DNA: TGTGCCAGCAGTACCCAGCCACACACTGAAGCTTTCTTT. Translated: CASSTQPHTEAFF.

This sequence joins TRBV3-1 (or the pseudogene TRBV3-2) and TRBJ2-3; 9 nucleotides agree with TRBD2. V trimming: 0 bases; J trimming: 4 bases; junction bases outside the gene matches: 5. The CDR3 covers 16 residues. Germline V gives CDR1 LGHDT, CDR2 YNNKEL (reference sequence). The CDR3 DNA is TGTGCCAGCAGCCAAGAGGCAGCGGGAGGTGCAGATACGCAGTATTTT. Its protein is CASSQEAAGGADTQYF.

The chain links TRBV4-3 to TRBJ1-1; D uncertain. V lost 0 bases and J 0 bases, leaving 8 bases between the germline ends. Looked up from germline, CDR1 is LGHNA and CDR2 is YSLEER. The CDR3 is made up of 15 amino acids. As DNA, the CDR3 is TGCGCCAGCAGCCAAGAACTGTTGTTGAACACTGAAGCTTTCTTT. This gives the protein CASSQELLLNTEAFF.

The chain combines TRBV29-1 with TRBJ1-1; 9 bases agree with TRBD1. The germline V gene has CDR1 SQVTM and CDR2 ANQGSEA. J lost 6 bases, V lost 3 bases, and 5 bases had no gene match. The CDR3 contains 13 residues. The CDR3 nucleotides read TGCAGCGTTGAGGGGGGACAGGGATCTGAAGCTTTCTTT. It translates to CSVEGGQGSEAFF.

The J gene is TRBJ2-2, the V gene TRBV19; 12 positions agree with TRBD2. The junction had 5 bases not matched to a gene; V was cut back by 10 bases and J by 5 bases. CDR1 and CDR2 (germline): LNHDA, SQIVND (reference sequence). The CDR3 extends over 14 amino acids. The CDR3 DNA reads as TGTGCCACCCTCGGGACTAGCGGGACCGGGGAGCTGTTTTTT. Its translation: CATLGTSGTGELFF.

The chain links TRBV4-3 to TRBJ1-6, with D unclear. Germline V gene sequence: CDR1 LGHNA, CDR2 YSLEER. The V gene lost 0 bases and the J gene lost 4 bases, with 13 bases spanning the gap. The CDR3 is 17 residues long. The CDR3 is CASSQERVSSYNSPLHF. In DNA, the CDR3 is TGCGCCAGCAGCCAAGAGAGGGTCAGCTCGTATAATTCACCCCTCCACTTT.

The rearrangement joins TRBV28 to TRBJ2-5, with no clear D. V gave up 3 bases and J gave up 1 base, with 9 bases separating them. Germline V CDR1 and CDR2: MDHEN, SYDVKM. The CDR3 spans 14 residues. CDR3 sequence reads: CASSFPGFQETQYF. The CDR3 DNA reads as TGTGCCAGCAGTTTCCCCGGGTTCCAAGAGACCCAGTACTTC.

V usage is TRBV11-1 and J usage is TRBJ2-7; 7 bases match TRBD1. Per germline, CDR1 SGHAT and CDR2 FQDESV (reference sequence). The CDR3 runs 12 residues. After removal of 6 bases from V and 5 bases from J, the junction contained 4 bases not matched to a gene. The CDR3 region is CASRSDRDEQYF. In nucleotides, the CDR3 is TGTGCCAGCAGGAGTGACAGGGACGAGCAGTACTTC.

The rearrangement links TRBV28 to TRBJ1-1; weak D call: TRBD1 (6 bases). Deletions cut 5 bases from V and 4 bases from J, with 17 bases between. The CDR3 spans 15 residues. The germline V gene has CDR1 MDHEN and CDR2 SYDVKM. CDR3 DNA: TGTGCCAGCAGTCCTTCCAAAAGGGGGGGCACTGAAGCTTTCTTT. This translates into CASSPSKRGGTEAFF.

V usage is TRBV28 and J usage is TRBJ2-7; D is uncertain. Germline loops: CDR1 MDHEN, CDR2 SYDVKM. V was cut by 5 bases and J by 4 bases, with 9 bases left in between. CDR3 size: 12 residues. The CDR3 spells CASSSGVYEQYF. CDR3 DNA sequence: TGTGCCAGCAGTAGTGGAGTTTACGAGCAGTACTTC.

The gene calls are TRBV7-8 and TRBJ2-1; the match to TRBD2 covers 8 bases. CDR1 is SGHVS, CDR2 FQNEAQ, per germline. Germline trimming cut 1 base from V and 7 bases from J; bases unmatched to any gene: 3. CDR3 length: 14 residues. CDR3 coding DNA: TGTGCCAGCAGCTTAGGGGGACTAGAGAATGAGCAGTTCTTC. This gives the protein CASSLGGLENEQFF. The whole variable domain, filled in from reference TRBV7-8 and TRBJ2-1, reads GAGVSQSPRYKVAKRGQDVALRCDPISGHVSLFWYQQALGQGPEFLTYFQNEAQLDKSGLPSDRFFAERPEGSVSTLKIQRTQQEDSAVYLCASSLGGLENEQFFGPGTRLTVL.

The chain carries TRBV9 and TRBJ2-3; D may be TRBD1 (6 bases). CDR1 and CDR2 (germline): SGDLS, YYNGEE. V was trimmed by 0 bases and J by 2 bases, leaving 13 bases between them. The CDR3 is made up of 16 amino acids. The CDR3, as DNA: TGTGCCAGCAGCGTAGAAACTGGGGGCTACACAGATACGCAGTATTTT. Its translation is CASSVETGGYTDTQYF. Complete variable domain (other parts from reference TRBV9 and TRBJ2-3): DSGVTQTPKHLITATGQRVTLRCSPRSGDLSVYWYQQSLDQGLQFLIQYYNGEERAKGNILERFSAQQFPDLHSELNLSSLELGDSALYFCASSVETGGYTDTQYFGPGTRLTVL.

V is TRBV14 and J is TRBJ2-3, with 10 bases fitting TRBD2. Germline assignment: CDR1 SGHDN and CDR2 FVKESK. V gave up 4 bases and J gave up 6 bases; unmatched junction bases: 7. The CDR3 loop spans 15 amino acids. The DNA of the CDR3 is TGTGCCAGCAGCCTTGCGGGACTAGCGTCGGATACGCAGTATTTT. It specifies CASSLAGLASDTQYF. Looking up the rest from reference TRBV14 and TRBJ2-3 gives the full variable domain: EAGVTQFPSHSVIEKGQTVTLRCDPISGHDNLYWYRRVMGKEIKFLLHFVKESKQDESGMPNNRFLAERTGGTYSTLKVQPAELEDSGVYFCASSLAGLASDTQYFGPGTRLTVL.

The CDR3 loop is CASSLEDTSFNEQFF. CDR3 in DNA: TGTGCCAGCAGCTTAGAGGACACCTCTTTCAATGAGCAGTTCTTC. V usage is TRBV7-9 and J usage is TRBJ2-1; TRBD1 might be the D (5 bases). With 1 base removed from V and 6 bases from J, the gap between germline ends came to 13 bases. In germline, CDR1 is SEHNR, CDR2 FQNEAQ (reference sequence). The CDR3 is made up of 15 amino acids.

The gene calls are TRBV10-2 and TRBJ2-7; 7 nucleotides line up with TRBD1. Germline-derived CDR1 and CDR2 are WSHSY and SAAADI. The length of the CDR3 is 14 residues. With 6 bases clipped from V and 1 base from J, the junction kept 6 bases outside the gene matches. For the CDR3, the DNA is TGCGCCAGCAGGCCGACAGGGCCATCCTACGAGCAGTACTTC. Amino acids: CASRPTGPSYEQYF.

V gene TRBV6-5 combines with J gene TRBJ2-5; 8 bases agree with TRBD1. V lost 10 bases to trimming and J lost 1 base; unmatched junction nucleotides: 11. The germline V gene encodes CDR1 MNHEY and CDR2 SVGAGI. The CDR3 is 15 residues long. CDR3 in DNA: TGTGCCATATCCATTGACAGGGGATTCCAAGAGACCCAGTACTTC. This translates into CAISIDRGFQETQYF.

The chain joins TRBV7-3 to TRBJ2-2, with D uncertain. Trimming cost V 3 bases and J 2 bases, with 1 base left between them. There are 12 residues in the CDR3. From germline, CDR1 is SGHTA and CDR2 FQGTGA. The CDR3 nucleotides read TGTGCCAGCAGCTTTAACACCGGGGAGCTGTTTTTT. As protein: CASSFNTGELFF.

The CDR3, as DNA: TGTGCCAGCAGCCTGGGACTAGCGGAACCAGATACGCAGTATTTT. This translates into CASSLGLAEPDTQYF. The rearrangement uses TRBV3-1 (or the pseudogene TRBV3-2) and TRBJ2-3; 11 bases align to TRBD2. The CDR3 length is 15 residues. Trimming at V came to 4 bases and at J to 4 bases, leaving 4 bases not matched to a gene. Germline-derived CDR1 and CDR2 are LGHDT and YNNKEL (reference sequence).

The gene calls are TRBV5-6 and TRBJ1-1; maybe TRBD1 (6 bases). The V gene's germline CDR1 is SGHDT and CDR2 YYEEEE. This CDR3 has 14 amino acids. V was cut by 6 bases and J by 5 bases, with 17 bases left in between. The CDR3 coding sequence is TGTGCCAGCATTCTTAGGGGGTTGTCAACTGAAGCTTTCTTT. Its protein product is CASILRGLSTEAFF.

This chain joins TRBV18 and TRBJ1-1; maybe TRBD1 (5 bases). Trimming removed 10 bases from V and 0 bases from J, with 15 bases in between. This CDR3 has 14 residues. Germline V lookup: CDR1 KGHSH, CDR2 LQKENI. CDR3 region: CATSGTGLNTEAFF. The DNA for the CDR3 is TGTGCCACTTCCGGTACAGGACTGAACACTGAAGCTTTCTTT.

The chain uses TRBV5-6 and TRBJ1-5; no clear D gene. Germline CDR1 and CDR2: SGHDT and YYEEEE. The CDR3 is 15 residues long. V was cut by 4 bases and J by 1 base, with 12 bases left in between. The CDR3 protein is CASSVGLSSNQPQHF. As DNA, the CDR3 is TGTGCCAGCAGCGTCGGCCTAAGCAGCAATCAGCCCCAGCATTTT.

The chain combines TRBV19 with TRBJ2-1; 10 bases fit TRBD1. V trimming: 3 bases; J trimming: 5 bases; junction bases outside the gene matches: 10. Germline V CDR1 and CDR2: LNHDA, SQIVND (reference sequence). The CDR3 sequence is 17 residues long. CDR3 loop: CASSMLQGTGANNEQFF. Here the CDR3 DNA reads TGTGCCAGTAGTATGTTGCAGGGGACAGGGGCTAACAATGAGCAGTTCTTC.

The chain couples TRBV7-8 to TRBJ2-1, with D perhaps matching TRBD2 (6 bases). V was cut by 2 bases and J by 4 bases, with 15 bases left in between. The germline V gene encodes CDR1 SGHVS and CDR2 FQNEAQ. The CDR3 is 16 amino acids. DNA of the CDR3: TGTGCCAGCAGCTTAAGGGAACCGGGAGCTTACAATGAGCAGTTCTTC. It translates to CASSLREPGAYNEQFF.

The V call is TRBV7-8, the J call TRBJ2-2; D unclear. Germline CDR1 reads SGHVS; CDR2 reads FQNEAQ. Trimming took 3 bases from V and 3 from J, leaving 11 bases between them. The CDR3 is 15 residues long. The CDR3 reads CASSLNLGYTGELFF. CDR3 DNA sequence: TGTGCCAGCAGCTTGAACCTGGGGTACACCGGGGAGCTGTTTTTT.

This clone was recorded only once. The V and J genes are TRBV3-1 (or the pseudogene TRBV3-2) and TRBJ2-3, with D perhaps TRBD1 (5 bases). Germline V gene sequence: CDR1 LGHDT, CDR2 YNNKEL (reference sequence). V gave up 0 bases and J gave up 6 bases, with 16 bases separating them. The CDR3 length is 16 residues. The CDR3 reads CASSQDYPGLQDTQYF. The CDR3 region has the DNA TGTGCCAGCAGCCAAGATTATCCAGGGCTGCAGGATACGCAGTATTTT.